This T cell receptor beta chain derives from a study of blood T cell repertoires in COVID-19. CDR3 length equals 13 residues. Germline V gene data show CDR1 as MDHEN and CDR2 as SYDVKM. V was pared by 7 bases and J by 4 bases, with 13 bases between. Here immunoSEQ multiplex PCR was the method, and the copy in TCRdb shows in-frame clones only, minus some. The table records about 330,000 clones, roughly 90% of them present only once. V usage is TRBV28 and J usage is TRBJ1-2; D gene unclear. The clonotype comes from a woman in her thirties who had recovered from COVID-19. Material for sequencing was PBMCs or T cells enriched from blood (not recorded which). CDR3 residues: CASTPAGIYGYTF. The DNA of the CDR3 is TGTGCCAGCACCCCCGCTGGCATCTATGGCTACACCTTC.